This TCR beta chain appears in the sequencing data of a study of T cell responses to AZD1222 COVID-19 vaccine. Study-level results: In a largely white British group with more females than males, clonal diversity was possibly underestimated. Just a handful of people given AZD1222 tested seropositive at baseline. Regions left unmutated in variants are reportedly the target of nearly half of spike-specific TCRs.

V was pared by 0 bases and J by 0 bases, with 11 bases between. The germline V gene encodes CDR1 SQVTM and CDR2 ANQGSEA. CDR3 size: 15 residues. Assay used: immunoSEQ multiplex PCR; TCRdb lists only in-frame clones, some missing. In the table there are 130,000 or so clones, just over 90% of which are singletons. About this clone: Its antigen is not known.

The sequencing here drew on peripheral blood, taken 28 days after the second AZD1222 dose. This clonotype was obtained from an adult who received the AZD1222 COVID-19 vaccine. This chain connects TRBV29-1 to TRBJ1-2, with a tentative D call TRBD1 (5 bases). CDR3 coding DNA: TGCAGCGTTGAAGAGAGGAGGGGAGCTAACTATGGCTACACCTTC. As protein: CSVEERRGANYGYTF.